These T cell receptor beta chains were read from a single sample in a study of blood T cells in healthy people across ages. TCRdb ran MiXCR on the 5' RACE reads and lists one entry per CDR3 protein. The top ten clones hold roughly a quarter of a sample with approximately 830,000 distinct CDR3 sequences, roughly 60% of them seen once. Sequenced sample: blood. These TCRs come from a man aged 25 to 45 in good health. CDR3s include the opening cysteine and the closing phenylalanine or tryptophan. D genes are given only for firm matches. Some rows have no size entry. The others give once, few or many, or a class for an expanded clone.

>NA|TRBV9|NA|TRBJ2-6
CASSVGGTLAWSGANVLTF
TGTGCCAGCAGCGTGGGCGGGACCCTGGCCTGGTCTGGGGCCAACGTCCTGACTTTC
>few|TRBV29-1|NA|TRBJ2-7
CSVCLREKLYEQYF
TGCAGCGTCTGCCTCCGGGAAAAACTTTACGAGCAGTACTTC
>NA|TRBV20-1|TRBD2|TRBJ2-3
CSAKNSGGGTDTQYF
TGCAGTGCAAAGAATAGCGGGGGGGGCACAGATACGCAGTATTTT
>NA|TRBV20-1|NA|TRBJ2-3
CSARVGSAYTQYF
TGCAGTGCTAGAGTTGGGAGTGCCTATACGCAGTATTTT
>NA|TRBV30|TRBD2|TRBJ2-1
CAWAGGPVDEQFF
TGTGCCTGGGCGGGGGGGCCCGTCGATGAGCAGTTCTTC
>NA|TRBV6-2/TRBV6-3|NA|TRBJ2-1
CASMLRANEQFF
TGTGCCAGCATGTTGCGTGCCAATGAGCAGTTCTTC
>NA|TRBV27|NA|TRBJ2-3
CASSKGYDTQYF
TGTGCCAGCAGTAAAGGGTACGATACGCAGTATTTT
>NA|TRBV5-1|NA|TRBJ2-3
CASSLAPFGDTQYF
TGCGCCAGCAGCTTAGCCCCGTTCGGGGATACGCAGTATTTT
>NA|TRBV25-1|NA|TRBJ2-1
CASSVRGASYNEQFF
TGTGCCAGCAGTGTCCGGGGGGCCTCCTACAATGAGCAGTTCTTC
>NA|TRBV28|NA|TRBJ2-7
CASSFPGRPNEQYF
TGTGCCAGCAGTTTTCCAGGCCGCCCAAACGAGCAGTACTTC
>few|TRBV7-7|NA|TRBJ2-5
CASSLERGQTQYF
TGTGCTAGCAGCTTAGAAAGGGGCCAGACCCAGTACTTC
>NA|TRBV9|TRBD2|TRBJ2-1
CASSVVGGTSNEQFF
TGTGCCAGCAGCGTAGTTGGGGGGACTAGCAATGAGCAGTTCTTC
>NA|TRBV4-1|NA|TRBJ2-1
CASSLTTSSYNEQFF
TGCGCCAGCAGCCTAACTACAAGCTCCTACAATGAGCAGTTCTTC
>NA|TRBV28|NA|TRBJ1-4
CASSFQGGGTNEKLFF
TGTGCCAGCAGTTTTCAAGGGGGAGGAACTAATGAAAAACTGTTTTTT